These 15 T cell receptor beta chains share one sample of origin, sequenced in a study of T cells in Graves' hyperthyroidism and ophthalmopathy. Amplified regions were TCR beta CDR3 sequences from RNA transcripts. HTBI primers drove first-round RT-PCR of the TCR CDR3. TCRdb independently ran MiXCR on the multiplex PCR reads; one entry per CDR3 protein. The data hold approximately 410,000 distinct CDR3 sequences, with approximately 14% observed a single time. The sequencing input was blood. The receptors originated from a woman in her late teens or twenties with Graves' hyperthyroidism.

This clonotype has at least ten counts. V gene TRBV5-6 combines with J gene TRBJ1-1; D gene uncertain. Per the germline V gene, CDR1 is SGHDT and CDR2 is YYEEEE. The CDR3 contains 14 residues. The V and J ends lost 4 bases and 1 base respectively, with 11 bases between them. CDR3 loop: CASSPGGPNTEAFF. The CDR3 DNA reads TGTGCCAGCAGCCCCGGAGGACCGAACACTGAAGCTTTCTTT.

This clonotype turned up a few times. V is TRBV4-3 and J is TRBJ2-7; 7 positions match TRBD1. This CDR3 has 13 residues. Germline V gene sequence: CDR1 LGHNA, CDR2 YSLEER. The trim removed 5 bases at V and 7 bases at J, leaving 8 bases unmatched. The DNA of the CDR3 is TGCGCCAGCAGCTACCGACAGGGCTCGGAGCAGTACTTC. Translation: CASSYRQGSEQYF.

A word on this clonotype: Its ends do not fully match the called genes, so a read error is possible. The V call is TRBV12-3 or TRBV12-4, the J call TRBJ1-2, with D maybe TRBD1 (6 bases). The CDR3 length is 16 residues. CDR3 amino acids: CTSSPTLGTSYYGYTF. DNA of the CDR3: TGTACCAGCAGCCCCACCCTCGGGACAAGCTACTATGGCTACACCTTC.

The CDR3 nucleotides read TGTGCCAGCAGTCCTCCCGGGACAGGTTGGGAGACCCAGTACTTC. Its translation is CASSPPGTGWETQYF. The genes are TRBV27 and TRBJ2-5; 8 nucleotides agree with TRBD1. This CDR3 contains 15 residues. J was trimmed by 5 bases and V by 5 bases; bases with no gene match: 10. Germline V gene data show CDR1 as MNHEY and CDR2 as SMNVEV (reference sequence).

This clonotype was seen a few times. This sequence joins TRBV2 and TRBJ1-2, with 8 bases matching TRBD1. The CDR3 contains 13 residues. Germline assignment: CDR1 SNHLY and CDR2 FYNNEI. Trimming removed 7 bases from V and 4 bases from J; junction bases left unmatched: 5. CDR3 protein: CASKPGGVYGYTF. In DNA, the CDR3 is TGTGCCAGCAAGCCAGGGGGCGTCTATGGCTACACCTTC.

There are a few counts of this clonotype. The chain joins TRBV5-8 to TRBJ2-7; D remains unclear. Germline assignment: CDR1 SGHTS and CDR2 YDEGEE. CDR3 length: 13 residues. The V end was cut by 2 bases, the J end by 3 bases, with 9 bases between. The CDR3 spells CASSLNLRYEQYF. The CDR3 DNA is TGTGCCAGCAGCTTAAATCTACGCTACGAGCAGTACTTC.

This clonotype was observed at least ten times. The chain joins TRBV4-1 to TRBJ1-2; 7 bases map to TRBD1. The V gene end was trimmed by 2 bases and the J gene end by 2 bases; junction bases not matched to a gene: 8. CDR1 and CDR2 (germline): MGHRA, YSYEKL. The CDR3 loop spans 16 amino acids. The CDR3: CASSQPRDSENYGYTF. CDR3 in DNA: TGCGCCAGCAGCCAACCTAGGGACAGTGAAAACTATGGCTACACCTTC.

This clonotype was observed many times. The CDR3 DNA sequence: TGCAGTGCTAGTGTAACCTGGGAGCCAAGGCAGCCCCAGCATTTT. Translated: CSASVTWEPRQPQHF. This chain joins TRBV20-1 and TRBJ1-5; D is uncertain. V was shortened by 3 bases and J by 7 bases, with 19 bases between the two germline ends. The CDR3 is 15 residues long. Germline V CDR1 and CDR2: DFQATT, SNEGSKA (reference sequence).

There are a few counts of this clonotype. The chain combines TRBV29-1 with TRBJ2-7; 9 bases agree with TRBD1. V shed 7 bases and J 2 bases; nucleotides not matched to a gene: 6. Germline V gene data show CDR1 as SQVTM and CDR2 as ANQGSEA. The CDR3 is 13 residues long. This CDR3 reads CSARDRDTYEQYF. Here the CDR3 DNA reads TGCAGCGCCCGGGACAGGGACACCTACGAGCAGTACTTC.

The sample holds many counts of this clonotype. The J gene is TRBJ2-3, the V gene TRBV9, with 7 nucleotides matching TRBD2. The CDR3 extends over 13 amino acids. Trimming cost V 8 bases and J 5 bases; bases outside gene matches: 8. Per germline, CDR1 SGDLS and CDR2 YYNGEE. CDR3 nucleotide sequence: TGTGCCAGGCTGGGAGGGGTGAGAGATACGCAGTATTTT. Amino acids: CARLGGVRDTQYF.

In this sample, this clonotype turned up a few times. The CDR3, as DNA: TGTGCCAGCAGCTTGGAGGTCCAAGCCTCCTACAATGAGCAGTTCTTC. Translation gives CASSLEVQASYNEQFF. This chain connects TRBV5-6 to TRBJ2-1; no definite D call. The germline CDR1 and CDR2 sequences are SGHDT and YYEEEE. CDR3 length: 16 residues. Between the trimmed V and J ends, which lost 0 bases and 0 bases, there was a span of 10 bases.

This clonotype came up many times. The J gene is TRBJ2-7, the V gene TRBV28, with 8 bases identical to TRBD1. Germline V lookup: CDR1 MDHEN, CDR2 SYDVKM. The CDR3 loop spans 14 amino acids. Losses at the gene ends were 6 bases for V and 3 bases for J; bases not matched to a gene: 7. DNA of the CDR3: TGTGCCAGCAGCCCTGGGACAGGTGTCTACGAGCAGTACTTC. It translates to CASSPGTGVYEQYF.

This chain uses TRBV7-9 with TRBJ2-3, with unresolved D. The CDR3 runs to 13 residues. V lost 7 bases and J lost 6, with 14 bases in between. From germline, CDR1 is SEHNR and CDR2 FQNEAQ (reference sequence). CDR3 sequence reads: CASNPHPSDTQYF. CDR3 nucleotides: TGTGCCAGCAACCCGCACCCCTCTGATACGCAGTATTTT.

This clonotype has at least ten counts. The chain combines TRBV18 with TRBJ1-1; a possible D gene is TRBD1 (6 bases). CDR1 and CDR2 (germline): KGHSH, LQKENI. Trimming left V 3 bases short and J 2 bases short, with 13 bases between. The CDR3 is 15 residues long. The CDR3 DNA follows: TGTGCCAGCTCACCGCGCCAGGGACACAACACTGAAGCTTTCTTT. Encoded protein: CASSPRQGHNTEAFF.

This clonotype appeared many times. This rearrangement joins TRBV20-1 to TRBJ2-1; possible D gene TRBD2, 6 bases. There are 16 residues in the CDR3. Between the trimmed V and J ends, which lost 3 bases and 6 bases, there was a span of 21 bases. Germline lookup yields CDR1 DFQATT and CDR2 SNEGSKA (reference sequence). The CDR3 DNA follows: TGCAGTGCTAGCCCCACGGCTAGCGCACTTGTCAATGAGCAGTTCTTC. As protein: CSASPTASALVNEQFF.